These T cell receptor beta chains were read from a single sample in a study of T-cell reconstitution after alpha-beta-depleted transplantation in children. TCRdb passed the PCR reads through MiXCR, listing each CDR3 protein once. This sample has 200,000 to 250,000 distinct CDR3 sequences; roughly a quarter occur once, and the top ten carry roughly 2.6%. This sample comprised PBMCs, obtained before TCRalphabeta/CD19-depleted stem cell transplant. These receptors originate from a girl aged 2 to 9 with Fanconi anemia, due to receive a stem cell transplant. Both conserved end residues are part of each CDR3. The D gene is left open where the match is weak. Size values are once, few and many counts, or a class for expanded clones, and some rows have none.

v_call	j_call	d_call	clone_size	cdr3_aa	cdr3_nt
TRBV29-1	TRBJ2-1	NA	many	CSVEGETRVRGEQFF	TGCAGCGTTGAAGGGGAGACTAGGGTTCGCGGTGAGCAGTTCTTC
TRBV6-5	TRBJ2-1	NA	NA	CATVRVSEQFF	TGTGCCACCGTGAGGGTGAGTGAGCAGTTCTTC
TRBV29-1	TRBJ2-1	NA	many	CSLFRGGNEQFF	TGCAGCCTATTCCGAGGGGGCAATGAGCAGTTCTTC
TRBV5-1	TRBJ1-1	TRBD1	few	CASSWEQGRGTEAFF	TGCGCCAGCAGCTGGGAACAGGGGCGAGGCACTGAAGCTTTCTTT
TRBV20-1	TRBJ2-1	TRBD2	few	CSARTSGGSLSNEQFF	TGCAGTGCACGGACTAGCGGGGGGTCGTTGAGCAATGAGCAGTTCTTC
TRBV9	TRBJ2-1	TRBD2	many	CASSEPSGRYENEQFF	TGTGCCAGCAGCGAACCTAGCGGGAGGTATGAGAATGAGCAGTTCTTC
TRBV28	TRBJ2-7	NA	NA	CASSPILIRSSYEQYF	TGTGCCAGCAGCCCCATATTGATCCGGAGCTCCTACGAGCAGTACTTC
TRBV20-1	TRBJ2-7	NA	many	CSAPDGYEQYF	TGCAGTGCTCCCGACGGCTACGAGCAGTACTTC
TRBV5-1	TRBJ2-3	NA	many	CASSLVGARGTDTQYF	TGCGCCAGCAGCTTGGTGGGGGCTCGAGGCACAGATACGCAGTATTTT
TRBV7-4	TRBJ2-7	TRBD1	few	CASRSQGQAVGEQYF	TGTGCCAGCAGAAGTCAAGGACAGGCCGTTGGGGAGCAGTACTTC